These 5 T cell receptor beta chains were all obtained from the same sample, sequenced in a study of spatial heterogeneity in lung cancer. Their antigen targets remain unknown. Regarding time point: sample taken at primary tumor resection. Whole-study findings and limits: Intratumoral expanded alpha and beta TCR counts were found to track tumor mutation counts.

TCRdb fed the 5' RACE reads into MiXCR, producing one record per CDR3 protein. The sample carries 1,500 or so distinct CDR3 sequences, roughly 14% recorded once. Material: lung tumor tissue, obtained at surgery. These receptor sequences come from a male donor with early-stage non-small cell lung cancer.

By sample share, this clonotype is large. The library was prepared for alpha chains; this beta chain is a stray read, so its frequency means little. The gene calls are TRBV28 and TRBJ1-2; unclear D gene. The CDR3 sequence is 12 residues long. V shed 1 base and J shed 0 bases, with 0 bases lying between them. Germline CDR1 and CDR2: MDHEN and SYDVKM. The CDR3: CASSLSNYGYTF. The CDR3 DNA is TGTGCCAGCAGTTTATCTAACTATGGCTACACCTTC.

By sample share, this clonotype is medium-sized. Within a library made for alpha chains, this beta chain is off target, and its count is uninformative. The chain couples TRBV11-2 to TRBJ2-5; D perhaps matches TRBD2 (7 bases). Trimming stripped 3 bases from V and 4 bases from J, with 18 bases between. CDR3 length equals 16 residues. Germline lookup yields CDR1 SGHAT and CDR2 FQNNGV. As DNA, the CDR3 is TGTGCCAGCAGCTTGATAGGGGGGGGGCCCCCAGAGACCCAGTACTTC. As protein: CASSLIGGGPPETQYF.

By share of the sample, this clonotype is medium-sized. In a library made to pick up alpha chains, this beta chain is a stray read with a size that means little. The chain employs TRBV4-3 and TRBJ2-3; perhaps D is TRBD1 or TRBD2 (6 bases each). Looked up from germline, CDR1 is LGHNA and CDR2 is YSLEER. The CDR3 has 14 amino acids. Trimming cost V 3 bases and J 4 bases, with 11 bases left between them. DNA of the CDR3: TGCGCCAGCAGCCACCCCGGGGGCGCAGATACGCAGTATTTT. It encodes CASSHPGGADTQYF.

This clonotype was seen only a few times. This beta chain is an unintended read in a library built for alpha chains; its size means little. V is TRBV3-1 and J is TRBJ2-1; 7 nucleotides agree with TRBD2. The length of the CDR3 is 19 residues. The J segment lost 8 bases and the V segment lost 1 base, leaving 20 bases of the junction unmatched. The germline CDR1 and CDR2 sequences are LGHDT and YNNKEL (reference sequence). The chain's CDR3 is CASSQGSPVRTRGIDEQFF. The CDR3 DNA follows: TGTGCCAGCAGCCAAGGTTCTCCTGTCAGGACTAGAGGTATAGATGAGCAGTTCTTC.

In the case of this clonotype: This beta chain represents an off-target read in a library built for alpha chains; its size is of limited meaning. This chain links TRBV27 with TRBJ2-7; 8 positions match TRBD1. Germline lookup yields CDR1 MNHEY and CDR2 SMNVEV (reference sequence). CDR3 length: 14 residues. V lost 10 bases and J lost 5; bases outside the gene matches: 13. The CDR3 DNA sequence: TGTGCCACGGGACCCCGGACAGGGACCGACGAGCAGTACTTC. This codes for CATGPRTGTDEQYF.